This T cell receptor beta chain comes out of a study of blood T cells in healthy people across ages. Study-level results: Both naive CD4+ cell counts and diversity were greater in long-lived donors than in aged donors. Researchers report that TCR beta diversity correlated strongly with naive T cell percentage.

Germline V gene data show CDR1 as SGHAT and CDR2 as FQNNGV. The CDR3 has 14 residues. With 3 bases clipped from V and 10 bases from J, the junction kept 6 bases outside the gene matches. Worth noting for this clonotype: The antigen is undetermined.

Through a sample-barcoded 5' primer and a J-beta primer mix, a second PCR was run for about 6 to 11 cycles. TCRdb recomputed calls from the 5' RACE reads with MiXCR, one row per CDR3 protein. The data show around 650,000 distinct CDR3 sequences, around 38% seen once. The sequenced sample was blood. The sequence came from an elderly man in good health. The rearrangement joins TRBV11-2 to TRBJ1-4, with TRBD1 identical over 9 bases. CDR3 in amino acids: CASSFGTGIRKLFF. The CDR3 bases are TGTGCCAGCAGCTTCGGGACAGGGATTCGAAAACTGTTTTTT.